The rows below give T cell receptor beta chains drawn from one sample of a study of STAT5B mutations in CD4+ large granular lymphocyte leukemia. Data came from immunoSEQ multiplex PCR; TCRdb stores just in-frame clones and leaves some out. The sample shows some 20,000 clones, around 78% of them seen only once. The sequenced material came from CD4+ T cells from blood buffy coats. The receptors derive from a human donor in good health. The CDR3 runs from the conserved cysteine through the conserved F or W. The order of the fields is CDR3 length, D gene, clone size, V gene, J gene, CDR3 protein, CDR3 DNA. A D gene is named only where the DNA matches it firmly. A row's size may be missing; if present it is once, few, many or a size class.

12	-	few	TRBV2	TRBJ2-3	CASGLVTDTQYF	TGTGCCAGCGGGCTCGTTACAGATACGCAGTATTTT
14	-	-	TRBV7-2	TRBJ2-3	CASSLGFGVDTQYF	TGTGCCAGCAGCTTAGGGTTTGGGGTCGATACGCAGTATTTT
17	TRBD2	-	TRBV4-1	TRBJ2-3	CASSQDGTSGGMDTQYF	TGCGCCAGCAGCCAAGATGGGACTAGCGGGGGAATGGATACGCAGTATTTT
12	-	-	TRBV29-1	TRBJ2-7	CSVGVVGYEQYF	TGCAGCGTCGGAGTGGTTGGCTACGAGCAGTACTTC
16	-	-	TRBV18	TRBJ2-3	CASSPVAGVSTDTQYF	TGTGCCAGCTCACCCGTAGCAGGGGTTAGCACAGATACGCAGTATTTT
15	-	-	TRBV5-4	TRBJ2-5	CASSLTGGNQETQYF	TGTGCCAGCAGCTTAACGGGGGGCAACCAAGAGACCCAGTACTTC
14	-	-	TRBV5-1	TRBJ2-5	CASSLVPDQETQYF	TGCGCCAGCAGCTTGGTACCCGACCAAGAGACCCAGTACTTC
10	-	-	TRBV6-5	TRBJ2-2	CASKSRGAVF	TGTGCCAGCAAATCACGGGGAGCTGTTTTT
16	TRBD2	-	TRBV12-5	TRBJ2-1	CASGWGTSGISDEQFF	TGTGCTAGTGGTTGGGGGACTAGCGGGATATCCGATGAGCAGTTCTTC
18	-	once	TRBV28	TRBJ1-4	CASSTHRAPDATNEKLFF	TGTGCCAGCAGTACCCACAGGGCTCCGGACGCAACTAATGAAAAACTGTTTTTT
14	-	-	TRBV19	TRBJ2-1	CASSIRGGPNEQFF	TGTGCCAGTAGTATACGGGGCGGCCCCAATGAGCAGTTCTTC
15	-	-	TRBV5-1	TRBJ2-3	CASSPRGESTDTQYF	TGCGCCAGCAGCCCGAGGGGAGAAAGCACAGATACGCAGTATTTT
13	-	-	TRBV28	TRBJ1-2	CASSSTGNYGYTF	TGTGCCAGCAGCTCCACAGGGAACTATGGCTACACCTTC
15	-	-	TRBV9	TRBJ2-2	CASMVGAVSTGELFF	TGTGCCAGCATGGTGGGGGCGGTGAGCACCGGGGAGCTGTTTTTT
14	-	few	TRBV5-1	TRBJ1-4	CASSSTEQNEKLFF	TGCGCCAGCAGCTCTACGGAACAAAATGAAAAACTGTTTTTT
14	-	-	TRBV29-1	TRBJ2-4	CSAEGGTVKNIQYF	TGCAGCGCCGAAGGAGGGACGGTCAAAAACATTCAGTACTTC
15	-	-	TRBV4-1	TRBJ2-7	CASSQAGAFSYEQYF	TGCGCCAGCAGCCAAGCAGGGGCTTTCTCCTACGAGCAGTACTTC
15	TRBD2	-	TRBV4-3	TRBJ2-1	CASSQASGRTNEQFF	TGCGCCAGCAGCCAAGCTAGCGGGAGGACAAATGAGCAGTTCTTC
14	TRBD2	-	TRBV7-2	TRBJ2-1	CASSRPRGGNEQFF	TGTGCCAGCAGCCGACCCCGGGGGGGCAATGAGCAGTTCTTC
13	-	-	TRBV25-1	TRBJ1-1	CASSNDENTEAFF	TGTGCCAGCAGTAATGACGAAAACACTGAAGCTTTCTTT
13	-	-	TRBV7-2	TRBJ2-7	CASSAGRTGEQYF	TGTGCCAGCAGCGCTGGACGGACCGGAGAGCAGTACTTC
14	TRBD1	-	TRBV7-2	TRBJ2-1	CASSSDRVVDEQFF	TGTGCCAGCAGCTCAGACAGGGTTGTGGATGAGCAGTTCTTC
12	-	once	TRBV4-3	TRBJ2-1	CASSQGHNEQFF	TGCGCCAGCAGCCAAGGACACAATGAGCAGTTCTTC